This is a list of T cell receptor beta chains from one sample in a study of early T cells in non-severe SARS-CoV-2 infection. TCRdb re-derived calls from the 5' RACE reads in MiXCR, one entry per CDR3 protein. The sample contains 68,000 or so distinct CDR3 sequences, 12% of which appear only once. Sequencing was carried out using whole blood. The source of these receptors is an adult who was a healthcare worker with PCR-confirmed SARS-CoV-2 infection or an uninfected control (not recorded which). Each CDR3 is given with its conserved first and last residue. The order of the fields is D gene, J gene, CDR3 length, clone size, V gene, CDR3 protein, CDR3 DNA. The D gene is left open where the match is weak. Size is stated for part of the rows, as once, few or many counts, or as a class when the clone is expanded.

>TRBD1|TRBJ2-7|13|few|TRBV7-2
CASSLDRGYEQYF
TGTGCCAGCAGCTTGGACAGGGGTTACGAGCAGTACTTC
>.|TRBJ1-1|14|once|TRBV6-2/TRBV6-3
CASRIRPENTEAFF
TGTGCCAGCAGGATTCGGCCGGAGAACACTGAAGCTTTCTTT
>.|TRBJ1-2|14|many|TRBV6-5
CASSYSNRRDGYTF
TGTGCCAGCAGTTACTCGAACAGGCGGGATGGCTACACCTTC
>.|TRBJ2-1|13|few|TRBV12-3/TRBV12-4
CASSLGLSGEQFF
TGTGCCAGCAGCCTTGGACTTTCGGGGGAGCAGTTCTTC
>.|TRBJ2-1|15|many|TRBV7-2
CASSGRLVSQNEQFF
TGTGCCAGCAGCGGTCGACTAGTTTCTCAGAATGAGCAGTTCTTC
>.|TRBJ1-2|14|.|TRBV5-6
CASSPSRVSYGYTF
TGTGCCAGCAGCCCTTCAAGGGTTTCCTATGGCTACACCTTC
>.|TRBJ2-3|14|many|TRBV2
CASHRGLDTDTQYF
TGTGCCAGCCATAGGGGACTGGACACAGATACGCAGTATTTT
>TRBD1|TRBJ1-2|13|few|TRBV5-1
CASSPEGAIGYTF
TGCGCCAGCAGCCCAGAGGGGGCCATCGGCTACACCTTC
>.|TRBJ1-2|15|.|TRBV6-2/TRBV6-3
CASSKGQITNYGYTF
TGTGCCAGCAGCAAAGGACAGATTACTAACTATGGCTACACCTTC
>.|TRBJ1-2|11|many|TRBV29-1
CSAGDNYGYTF
TGCAGCGCCGGGGATAACTATGGCTACACCTTC
>.|TRBJ2-7|12|.|TRBV7-8
CASSLVNYEQYF
TGTGCCAGCAGCTTAGTAAATTACGAGCAGTACTTC
>.|TRBJ2-3|11|.|TRBV29-1
CSVVIGDTQYF
TGCAGCGTTGTAATCGGAGATACGCAGTATTTT
>TRBD2|TRBJ2-1|15|.|TRBV6-1
CASSELPGGPNEQFF
TGTGCCAGCAGTGAACTGCCGGGGGGACCCAATGAGCAGTTCTTC
>TRBD2|TRBJ2-1|13|.|TRBV28
CATTAGRDNEQFF
TGTGCCACCACGGCCGGGAGGGACAATGAGCAGTTCTTC
>.|TRBJ2-5|13|.|TRBV20-1
CSARGQAQETQYF
TGCAGTGCTAGAGGACAGGCCCAAGAGACCCAGTACTTC
>.|TRBJ2-2|16|.|TRBV7-9
CASSGDRDIPTGELFF
TGTGCCAGCAGCGGAGATCGGGACATCCCCACCGGGGAGCTGTTTTTT
>TRBD2|TRBJ2-5|15|many|TRBV11-2
CASSLRSGGQETQYF
TGTGCCAGCAGCTTGCGTAGCGGGGGCCAAGAGACCCAGTACTTC
>.|TRBJ1-2|15|.|TRBV6-1
CASSAIGGRKSGYTF
TGTGCCAGCAGTGCAATAGGCGGGAGGAAAAGTGGCTACACCTTC
>.|TRBJ2-1|16|.|TRBV2
CASSPTTASSYNEQFF
TGTGCCAGCAGTCCCACTACCGCCAGCTCCTACAATGAGCAGTTCTTC
>TRBD1|TRBJ1-5|15|few|TRBV20-1
CSAKPGTGPREPQHF
TGCAGTGCTAAGCCCGGGACAGGTCCTCGGGAGCCCCAGCATTTT
>.|TRBJ1-1|14|many|TRBV20-1
CSVIGVEADTEAFF
TGCAGTGTAATAGGGGTAGAGGCGGACACTGAAGCTTTCTTT
>.|TRBJ1-3|16|many|TRBV20-1
CSARDLNAASGNTIYF
TGCAGTGCTAGAGATCTTAACGCTGCCTCTGGAAACACCATATATTTT
>TRBD1|TRBJ1-2|17|.|TRBV10-3
CAIGQRTGGVLRAGYTF
TGTGCCATCGGCCAACGGACAGGGGGCGTTTTACGGGCTGGCTACACCTTC
>.|TRBJ1-2|12|.|TRBV2
CASRPGARGYTF
TGTGCCAGCAGACCGGGGGCGAGAGGCTACACCTTC
>.|TRBJ1-1|10|.|TRBV2
CASSHPGAFF
TGTGCCAGCTCCCATCCAGGGGCTTTCTTT
>TRBD1|TRBJ1-6|13|many|TRBV7-3
CASITDRVSPLHF
TGTGCCAGCATCACAGACAGGGTTTCACCCCTCCACTTT
>TRBD2|TRBJ2-1|16|few|TRBV11-2
CASRRIAGSSYNEQFF
TGTGCCAGCAGGCGCATAGCGGGAAGCTCCTACAATGAGCAGTTCTTC
>TRBD1|TRBJ2-3|12|.|TRBV12-3/TRBV12-4
CASSLTGETQYF
TGTGCCAGCAGCCTAACAGGGGAGACGCAGTATTTT
>TRBD1|TRBJ1-2|14|.|TRBV3-1
CASSQRQGITGYTF
TGTGCCAGCAGCCAACGACAGGGCATTACTGGCTACACCTTC
>TRBD1|TRBJ1-1|13|few|TRBV10-2
CAGSQGALTEAFF
TGCGCCGGCTCGCAGGGGGCGCTCACTGAAGCTTTCTTT
>TRBD2|TRBJ2-5|14|.|TRBV6-5
CASSYSSGGAAQYF
TGTGCCAGCAGTTACTCGTCCGGGGGGGCGGCCCAGTACTTC
>.|TRBJ1-1|14|few|TRBV6-1
CASSAGVANTEAFF
TGTGCCAGCAGTGCAGGGGTAGCGAACACTGAAGCTTTCTTT
>.|TRBJ2-5|15|few|TRBV6-2/TRBV6-3
CASSYPGRRSETQYF
TGTGCCAGCAGTTACCCCGGACGGCGCTCAGAGACCCAGTACTTC
>.|TRBJ2-3|14|few|TRBV2
CASSGRSGTDTQYF
TGTGCCAGCAGTGGGAGGTCTGGCACAGATACGCAGTATTTT
>.|TRBJ2-3|15|few|TRBV12-3/TRBV12-4
CASSLRGGPTDTQYF
TGTGCCAGCAGTTTGAGGGGCGGGCCCACAGATACGCAGTATTTT
>.|TRBJ2-3|15|.|TRBV4-3
CASSPAELSTDTQYF
TGCGCCAGCAGCCCTGCGGAATTGAGTACAGATACGCAGTATTTT
>.|TRBJ1-1|11|few|TRBV29-1
CSVETATEAFF
TGCAGCGTTGAAACAGCCACTGAAGCTTTCTTT
>TRBD2|TRBJ2-1|14|.|TRBV27
CASRRLAGYNEQFF
TGTGCCAGCAGAAGATTAGCGGGCTACAATGAGCAGTTCTTC
>TRBD2|TRBJ2-5|14|.|TRBV7-2
CASSSGLAAETQYF
TGTGCCAGCAGCTCAGGACTAGCGGCAGAGACCCAGTACTTC
>.|TRBJ2-2|16|many|TRBV19
CASSIAPTGRAGELFF
TGTGCCAGTAGTATAGCCCCCACAGGGAGGGCCGGGGAGCTGTTTTTT
>TRBD2|TRBJ2-4|18|.|TRBV20-1
CSARKGLAGDIAKNIQYF
TGCAGTGCTAGAAAGGGACTAGCGGGGGACATAGCCAAAAACATTCAGTACTTC
>.|TRBJ2-1|13|.|TRBV15
CATGRRFRGEQFF
TGTGCCACCGGGCGTAGGTTTAGGGGTGAGCAGTTCTTC
>.|TRBJ1-1|14|.|TRBV2
CASYRGGSDTEAFF
TGTGCCAGTTACCGAGGGGGATCAGACACTGAAGCTTTCTTT
>TRBD1|TRBJ1-5|17|.|TRBV5-1
CASSPTPTGVNNQPQHF
TGCGCCAGCAGCCCAACACCTACAGGGGTAAACAATCAGCCCCAGCATTTT
>.|TRBJ2-3|14|few|TRBV20-1
CSASILGYTDTQYF
TGCAGTGCTAGTATCCTAGGATACACAGATACGCAGTATTTT
>.|TRBJ1-3|14|.|TRBV12-3/TRBV12-4
CASSTSGFVDTIYF
TGTGCCAGCAGTACCTCAGGGTTCGTGGACACCATATATTTT
>TRBD1|TRBJ2-5|16|few|TRBV19
CASSTSPTGWQETQYF
TGTGCCAGTAGTACCTCCCCGACAGGGTGGCAAGAGACCCAGTACTTC
>.|TRBJ2-5|12|few|TRBV7-7
CASSLDGQAWYF
TGTGCTAGCAGCTTAGATGGGCAGGCGTGGTACTTC
>TRBD1|TRBJ1-5|15|many|TRBV6-1
CASKIEDRGDQPQHF
TGTGCCAGCAAGATAGAGGACAGGGGTGATCAGCCCCAGCATTTT
>.|TRBJ2-3|15|many|TRBV11-2
CASSLSPAATDTQYF
TGTGCCAGCAGCTTATCCCCCGCAGCTACAGATACGCAGTATTTT
>TRBD2|TRBJ2-1|14|medium-sized|TRBV5-1
CASSLYSGGDEQFF
TGCGCCAGCAGTCTATATAGCGGGGGGGATGAGCAGTTCTTC
>.|TRBJ2-3|14|many|TRBV7-9
CASSLRQGTDTQYF
TGTGCCAGCAGCTTAAGACAGGGCACAGATACGCAGTATTTT
>.|TRBJ2-3|15|.|TRBV9
CASSVEGRGTDTQYF
TGTGCCAGCAGCGTAGAAGGGCGCGGCACAGATACGCAGTATTTT
>TRBD1|TRBJ1-1|15|.|TRBV7-9
CASSQLQGFGTEAFF
TGTGCCAGCAGCCAATTACAGGGGTTTGGCACTGAAGCTTTCTTT
>.|TRBJ1-2|15|.|TRBV20-1
CSARGDPGVNYGYTF
TGCAGTGCTAGAGGGGACCCAGGGGTCAACTATGGCTACACCTTC